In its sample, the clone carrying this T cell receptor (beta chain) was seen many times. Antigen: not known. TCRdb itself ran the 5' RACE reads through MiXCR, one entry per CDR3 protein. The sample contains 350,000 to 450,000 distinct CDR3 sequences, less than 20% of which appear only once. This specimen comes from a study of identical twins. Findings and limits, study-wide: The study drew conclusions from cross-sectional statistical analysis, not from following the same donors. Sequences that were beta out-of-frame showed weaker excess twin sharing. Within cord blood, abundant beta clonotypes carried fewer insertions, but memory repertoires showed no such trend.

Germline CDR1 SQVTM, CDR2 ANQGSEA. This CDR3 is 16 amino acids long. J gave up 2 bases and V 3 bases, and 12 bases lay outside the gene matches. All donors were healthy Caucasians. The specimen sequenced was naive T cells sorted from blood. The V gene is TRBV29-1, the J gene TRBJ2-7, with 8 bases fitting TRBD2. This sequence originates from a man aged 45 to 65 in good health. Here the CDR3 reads CSVEMGLAGGPYEQYF. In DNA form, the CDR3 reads TGCAGCGTTGAGATGGGACTTGCGGGAGGACCCTACGAGCAGTACTTC.